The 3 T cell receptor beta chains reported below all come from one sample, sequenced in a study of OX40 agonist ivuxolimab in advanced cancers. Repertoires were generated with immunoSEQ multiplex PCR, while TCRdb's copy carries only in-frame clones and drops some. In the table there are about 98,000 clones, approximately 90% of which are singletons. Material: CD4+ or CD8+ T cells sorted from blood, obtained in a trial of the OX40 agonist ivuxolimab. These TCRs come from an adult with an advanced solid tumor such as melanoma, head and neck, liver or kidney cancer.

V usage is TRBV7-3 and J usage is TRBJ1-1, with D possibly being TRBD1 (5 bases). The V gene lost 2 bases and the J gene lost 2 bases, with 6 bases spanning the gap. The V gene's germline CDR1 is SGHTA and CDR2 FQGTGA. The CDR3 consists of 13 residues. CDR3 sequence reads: CASSLQGNTEAFF. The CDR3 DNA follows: TGTGCCAGCAGCTTACAGGGTAACACTGAAGCTTTCTTT.

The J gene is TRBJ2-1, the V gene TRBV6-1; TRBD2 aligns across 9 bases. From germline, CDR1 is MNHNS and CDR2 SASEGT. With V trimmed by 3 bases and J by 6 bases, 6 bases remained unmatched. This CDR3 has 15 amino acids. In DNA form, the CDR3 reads TGTGCCAGCAGTGAGATGTGGCGGGAGGGCAATGAGCAGTTCTTC. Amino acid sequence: CASSEMWREGNEQFF.

The chain's CDR3 is CASSLVAGDGYTF. CDR3 DNA sequence: TGTGCCAGCAGCTTAGTGGCGGGGGATGGCTACACCTTC. The chain uses TRBV11-2 and TRBJ1-2; possibly TRBD1 for D (5 bases). V was trimmed by 1 base and J by 6 bases, leaving 9 bases between them. Germline CDR1 reads SGHAT; CDR2 reads FQNNGV. The CDR3 spans 13 residues. The whole variable domain, remainder taken from reference TRBV11-2 and TRBJ1-2, is EAGVAQSPRYKIIEKRQSVAFWCNPISGHATLYWYQQILGQGPKLLIQFQNNGVVDDSQLPKDRFSAERLKGVDSTLKIQPAKLEDSAVYLCASSLVAGDGYTFGSGTRLTVV.